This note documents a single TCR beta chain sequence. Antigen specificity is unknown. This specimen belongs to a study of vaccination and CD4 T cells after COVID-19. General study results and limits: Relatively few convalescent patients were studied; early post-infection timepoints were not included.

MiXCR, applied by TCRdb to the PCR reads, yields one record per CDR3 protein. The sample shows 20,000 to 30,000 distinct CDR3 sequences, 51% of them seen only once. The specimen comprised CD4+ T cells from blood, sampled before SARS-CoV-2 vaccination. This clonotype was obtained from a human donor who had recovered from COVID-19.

As DNA, the CDR3 is TGCGCCAGCAGCCAAGCCCGGGAGACCCAGTACTTC. This encodes CASSQARETQYF. V gene TRBV4-1 combines with J gene TRBJ2-5; no firm D call. The CDR3 runs 12 residues. The V end was cut by 1 base, the J end by 5 bases, with 5 bases between. Germline V lookup: CDR1 MGHRA, CDR2 YSYEKL.